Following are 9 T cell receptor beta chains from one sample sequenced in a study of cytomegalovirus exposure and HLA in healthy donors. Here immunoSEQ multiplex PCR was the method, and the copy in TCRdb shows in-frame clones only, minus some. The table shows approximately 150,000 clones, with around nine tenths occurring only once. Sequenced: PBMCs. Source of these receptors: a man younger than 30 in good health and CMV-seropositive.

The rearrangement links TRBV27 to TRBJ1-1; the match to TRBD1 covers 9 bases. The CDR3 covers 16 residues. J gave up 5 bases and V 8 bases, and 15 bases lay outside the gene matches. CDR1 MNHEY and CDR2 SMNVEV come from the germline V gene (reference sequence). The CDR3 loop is CASAPLYRGQRTEAFF. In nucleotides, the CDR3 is TGTGCCAGCGCCCCACTATACAGGGGGCAAAGGACTGAAGCTTTCTTT.

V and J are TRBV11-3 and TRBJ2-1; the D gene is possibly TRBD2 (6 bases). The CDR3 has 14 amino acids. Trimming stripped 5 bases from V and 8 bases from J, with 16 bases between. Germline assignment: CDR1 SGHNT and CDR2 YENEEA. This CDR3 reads CASSGTPRRDEQFF. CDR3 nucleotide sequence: TGTGCCAGCAGCGGGACTCCGAGGCGGGATGAGCAGTTCTTC.

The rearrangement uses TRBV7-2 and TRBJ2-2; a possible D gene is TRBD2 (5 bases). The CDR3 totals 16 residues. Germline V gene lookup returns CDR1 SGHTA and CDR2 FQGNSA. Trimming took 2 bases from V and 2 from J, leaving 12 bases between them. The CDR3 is CASSLYGGSNTGELFF. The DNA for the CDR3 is TGTGCCAGCAGCTTATACGGAGGCAGCAACACCGGGGAGCTGTTTTTT.

CDR3 region: CASSQSDSREQYF. In DNA form, the CDR3 reads TGTGCCAGCTCACAATCCGACAGTCGCGAGCAGTACTTC. The rearrangement uses TRBV18 and TRBJ2-7, with TRBD1 as a possible D gene (5 bases). The V end lost 4 bases, the J end lost 6 bases, and 13 bases lay between the germline ends. The CDR3 contains 13 residues. CDR1 is KGHSH and CDR2 is LQKENI in the germline V gene.

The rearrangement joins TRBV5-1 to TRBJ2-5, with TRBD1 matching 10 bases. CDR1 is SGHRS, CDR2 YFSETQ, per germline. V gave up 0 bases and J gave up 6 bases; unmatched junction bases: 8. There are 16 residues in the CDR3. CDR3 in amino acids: CASSLAWDRGGQTQYF. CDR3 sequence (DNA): TGCGCCAGCAGCTTGGCCTGGGACAGGGGTGGACAGACCCAGTACTTC.

CDR3 region: CSVKDSYNEQFF. CDR3 coding DNA: TGCAGCGTCAAGGACAGCTACAATGAGCAGTTCTTC. V usage is TRBV29-1 and J usage is TRBJ2-1, with D tentatively TRBD1 (6 bases). The CDR3 length is 12 residues. Trimming shortened V by 6 bases and J by 3 bases, and 9 bases separated the two germline ends. CDR1 is SQVTM, CDR2 ANQGSEA, per germline.

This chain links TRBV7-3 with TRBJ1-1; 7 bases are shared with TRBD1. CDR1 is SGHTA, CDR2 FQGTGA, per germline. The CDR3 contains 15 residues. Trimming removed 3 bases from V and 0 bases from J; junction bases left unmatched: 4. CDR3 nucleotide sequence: TGTGCCAGCAGCTTCAAGACAGGGTTGAACACTGAAGCTTTCTTT. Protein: CASSFKTGLNTEAFF.

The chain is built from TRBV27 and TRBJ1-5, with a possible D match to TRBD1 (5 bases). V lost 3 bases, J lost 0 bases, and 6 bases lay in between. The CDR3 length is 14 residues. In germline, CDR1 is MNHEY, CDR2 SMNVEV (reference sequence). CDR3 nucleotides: TGTGCCAGCAGTTTCGGGGGTAGCAATCAGCCCCAGCATTTT. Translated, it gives CASSFGGSNQPQHF.

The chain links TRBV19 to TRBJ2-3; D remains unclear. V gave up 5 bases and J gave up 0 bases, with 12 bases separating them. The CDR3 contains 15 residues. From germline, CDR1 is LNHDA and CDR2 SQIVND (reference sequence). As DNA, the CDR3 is TGTGCCAGTAGTCCGAAAGTGCGGAGCACAGATACGCAGTATTTT. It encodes CASSPKVRSTDTQYF. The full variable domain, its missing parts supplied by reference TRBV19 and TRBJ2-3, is DGGITQSPKYLFRKEGQNVTLSCEQNLNHDAMYWYRQDPGQGLRLIYYSQIVNDFQKGDIAEGYSVSREKKESFPLTVTSAQKNPTAFYLCASSPKVRSTDTQYFGPGTRLTVL.